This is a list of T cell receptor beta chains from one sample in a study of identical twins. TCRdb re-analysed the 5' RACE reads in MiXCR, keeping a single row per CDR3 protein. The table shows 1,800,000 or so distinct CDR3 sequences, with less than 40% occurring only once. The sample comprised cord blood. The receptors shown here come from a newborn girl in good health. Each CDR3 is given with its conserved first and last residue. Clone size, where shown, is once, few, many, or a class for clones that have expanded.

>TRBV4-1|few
CASSQGRWGTYEQYF
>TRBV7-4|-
CASSLADRGHGDYEQYF
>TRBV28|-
CASSFPRLGGEKLFF
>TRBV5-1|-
CASSLSPSENYNEQFF
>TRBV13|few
CASSPPGAAYNEQFF
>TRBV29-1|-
CSPRWEDTQYF
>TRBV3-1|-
CASSRPIAGGPSDTQYF
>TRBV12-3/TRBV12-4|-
CASSFKRQVEAFF
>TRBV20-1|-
CSAREDYGYYERYF
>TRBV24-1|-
CATSDLLASGPSTDTQYF
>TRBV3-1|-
CASSQRRGVNTGELFF
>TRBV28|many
CASRFGTAQETQYF
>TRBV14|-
CASSQGPIALYEQYF
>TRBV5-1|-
CASSLAPGQGFYGYTF
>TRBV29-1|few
CSVQRGQGNYGYTF
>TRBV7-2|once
CASSYNVLMNTEAFF
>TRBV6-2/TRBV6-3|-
CASSYLGGAYEQYF
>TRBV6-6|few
CASSQPGTGENEQFF
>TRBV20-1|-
CSAKGLALSTDTQLF
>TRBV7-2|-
CTSSLLVTDTQYF
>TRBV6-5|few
CASNAIAGSTDTQYF
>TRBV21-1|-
CASSKGHRRANTGELFF
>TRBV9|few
CASSVVASRVGQFF
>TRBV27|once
CASSGSAGWNEQSF
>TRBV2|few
CASTSYSFLSTDTQYF
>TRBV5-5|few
CASSQRVLTYEQYF
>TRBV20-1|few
CSARDGKLRELYEQYF
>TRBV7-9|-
CASSLWHLQRSSLYGYTF
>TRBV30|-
CAWSVVRTGTHEQYF
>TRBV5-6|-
CASSLGSLAGGPETQYF
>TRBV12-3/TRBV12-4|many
CASSLAGRWETQYF
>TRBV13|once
CASSLSRTGTDSPLHF
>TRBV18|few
CASSPSLKGYTF
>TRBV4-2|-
CASSGPPLHF
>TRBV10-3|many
CAISEVQGWDGGQKPDTQYF
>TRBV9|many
CASSVGQGAGANVLTF
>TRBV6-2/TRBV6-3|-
CASSPGTGTLKSNQPQHF
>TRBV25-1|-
CASFPGASGQSTDTQYF
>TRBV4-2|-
CAGSQEGYNEQFF
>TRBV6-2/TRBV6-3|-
CASSWNGLAGTGELFF
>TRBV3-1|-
CASSQSPGTGLGEQFF
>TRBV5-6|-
CASSLADPYTDTQYF
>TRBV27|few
CASSWGQSSYNEQFF
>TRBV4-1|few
CASSQEPGLNNNEQFF
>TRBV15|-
CATSLNLGTEGGYTF
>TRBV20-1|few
CSARVPSGRNEQYF
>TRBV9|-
CATGPLREGTSGNTIYF
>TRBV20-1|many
CSARDGGTSGSTDTQYF